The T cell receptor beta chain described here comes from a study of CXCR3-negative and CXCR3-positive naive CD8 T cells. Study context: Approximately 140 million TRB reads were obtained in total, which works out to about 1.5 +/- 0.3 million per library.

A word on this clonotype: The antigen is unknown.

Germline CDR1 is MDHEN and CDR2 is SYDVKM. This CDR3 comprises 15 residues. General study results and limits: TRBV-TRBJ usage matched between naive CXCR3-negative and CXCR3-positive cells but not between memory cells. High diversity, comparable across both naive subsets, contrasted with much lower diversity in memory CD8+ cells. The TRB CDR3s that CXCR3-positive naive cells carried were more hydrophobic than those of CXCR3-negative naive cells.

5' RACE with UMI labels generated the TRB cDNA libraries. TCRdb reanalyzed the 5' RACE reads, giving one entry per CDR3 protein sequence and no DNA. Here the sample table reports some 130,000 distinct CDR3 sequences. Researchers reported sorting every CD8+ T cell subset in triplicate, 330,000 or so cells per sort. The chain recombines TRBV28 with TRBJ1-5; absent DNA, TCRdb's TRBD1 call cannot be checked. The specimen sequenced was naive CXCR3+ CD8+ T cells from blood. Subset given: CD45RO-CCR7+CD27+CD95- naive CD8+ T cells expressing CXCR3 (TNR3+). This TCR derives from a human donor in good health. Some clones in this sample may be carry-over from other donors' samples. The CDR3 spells CASRRRGYSNQPQHF.